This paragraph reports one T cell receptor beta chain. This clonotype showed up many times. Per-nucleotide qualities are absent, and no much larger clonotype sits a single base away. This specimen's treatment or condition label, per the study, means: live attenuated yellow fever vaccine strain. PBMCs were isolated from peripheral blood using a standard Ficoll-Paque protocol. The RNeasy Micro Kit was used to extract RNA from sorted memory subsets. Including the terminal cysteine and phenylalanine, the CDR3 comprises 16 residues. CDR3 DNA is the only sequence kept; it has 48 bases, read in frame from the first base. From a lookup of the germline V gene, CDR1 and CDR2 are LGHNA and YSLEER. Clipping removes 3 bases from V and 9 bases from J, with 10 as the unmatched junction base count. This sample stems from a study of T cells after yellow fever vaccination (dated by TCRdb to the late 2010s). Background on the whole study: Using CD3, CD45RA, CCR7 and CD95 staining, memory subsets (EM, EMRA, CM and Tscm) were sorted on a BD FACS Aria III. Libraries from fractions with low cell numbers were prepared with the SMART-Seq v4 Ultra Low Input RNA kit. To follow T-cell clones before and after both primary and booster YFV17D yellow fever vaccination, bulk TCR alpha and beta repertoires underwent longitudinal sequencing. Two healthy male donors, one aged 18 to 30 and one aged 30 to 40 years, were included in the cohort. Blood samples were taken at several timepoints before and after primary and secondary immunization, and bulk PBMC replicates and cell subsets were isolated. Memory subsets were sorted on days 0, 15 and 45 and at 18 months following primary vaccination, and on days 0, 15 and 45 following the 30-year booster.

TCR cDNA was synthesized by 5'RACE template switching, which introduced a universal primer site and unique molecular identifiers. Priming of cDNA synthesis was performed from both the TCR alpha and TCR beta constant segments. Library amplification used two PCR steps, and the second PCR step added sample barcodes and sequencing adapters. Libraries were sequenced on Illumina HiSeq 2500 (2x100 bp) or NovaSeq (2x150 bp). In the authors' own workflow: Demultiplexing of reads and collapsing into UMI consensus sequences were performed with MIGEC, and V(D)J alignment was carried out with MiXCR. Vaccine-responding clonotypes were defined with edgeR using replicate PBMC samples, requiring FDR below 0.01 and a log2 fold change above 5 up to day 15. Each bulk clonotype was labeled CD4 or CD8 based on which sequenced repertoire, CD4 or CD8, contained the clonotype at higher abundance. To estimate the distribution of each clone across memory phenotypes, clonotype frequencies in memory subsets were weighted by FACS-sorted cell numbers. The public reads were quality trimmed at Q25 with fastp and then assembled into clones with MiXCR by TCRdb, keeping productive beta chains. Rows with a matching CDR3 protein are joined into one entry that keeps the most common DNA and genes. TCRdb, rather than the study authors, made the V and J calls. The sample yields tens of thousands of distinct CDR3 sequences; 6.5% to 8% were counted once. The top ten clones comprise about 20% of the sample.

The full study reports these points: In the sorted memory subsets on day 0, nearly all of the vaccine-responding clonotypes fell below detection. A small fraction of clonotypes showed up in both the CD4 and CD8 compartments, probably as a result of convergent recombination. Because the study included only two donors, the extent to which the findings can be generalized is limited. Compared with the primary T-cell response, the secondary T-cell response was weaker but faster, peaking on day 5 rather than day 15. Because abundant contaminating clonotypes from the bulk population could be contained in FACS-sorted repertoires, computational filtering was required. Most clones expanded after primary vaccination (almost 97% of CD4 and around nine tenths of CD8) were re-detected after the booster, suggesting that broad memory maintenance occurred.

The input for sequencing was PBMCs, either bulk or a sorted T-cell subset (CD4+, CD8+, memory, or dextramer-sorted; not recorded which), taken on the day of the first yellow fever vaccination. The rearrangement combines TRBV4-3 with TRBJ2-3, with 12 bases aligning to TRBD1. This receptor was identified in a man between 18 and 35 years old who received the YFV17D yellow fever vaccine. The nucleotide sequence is TGCGCCAGCAGCCACCTGGGACAGGGGGCATCAAGCACGCAGTATTTT. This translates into CASSHLGQGASSTQYF.